Presented here are 16 T cell receptor beta chains from one specimen sequenced in a study of graft-versus-host responses after intestinal transplantation. These receptors are not linked to any known antigen. Profiled with immunoSEQ multiplex PCR; TCRdb holds only in-frame clones, not every one. The sample includes some 100,000 clones, 85% to 95% of them seen just once. The sequencing used unstimulated CD8+ T cells sorted from spleen or lymph node cells, collected before transplant. All receptors come from a human donor who was the organ donor for an intestinal transplant.

The gene calls are TRBV2 and TRBJ2-5; the D gene is possibly TRBD2 (5 bases). Looked up from germline, CDR1 is SNHLY and CDR2 is FYNNEI. CDR3 length equals 15 residues. V lost 5 bases to trimming and J lost 5 bases, with 18 bases between them. In nucleotides, the CDR3 is TGTGCCAGCAGTCGGGAAGACCCTTGGCCGGAGACCCAGTACTTC. As protein: CASSREDPWPETQYF.

The chain employs TRBV7-6 and TRBJ2-2, with 8 bases aligning to TRBD1. CDR3 size: 16 residues. Germline V gives CDR1 SGHVS, CDR2 FNYEAQ. V gave up 0 bases and J gave up 4 bases; unmatched junction bases: 4. CDR3 bases: TGTGCCAGCAGCTTAGCCACAGGGGGAGTCACCGGGGAGCTGTTTTTT. Residues: CASSLATGGVTGELFF. The full variable domain, with the rest looked up from reference TRBV7-6 and TRBJ2-2, is GAGVSQSPRYKVTKRGQDVALRCDPISGHVSLYWYRQALGQGPEFLTYFNYEAQQDKSGLPNDRFSAERPEGSISTLTIQRTEQRDSAMYRCASSLATGGVTGELFFGEGSRLTVL.

The chain is built from TRBV5-5 and TRBJ2-4; D gene unclear. CDR3 length: 18 residues. The V and J ends lost 1 base and 5 bases respectively, with 22 bases between them. The germline V gene encodes CDR1 SGHKS and CDR2 YYEKEE (reference sequence). In nucleotides, the CDR3 is TGTGCCAGCAGCTTGTGGTTGTTTGGGCACCCAGATCAAAACATTCAGTACTTC. The encoded protein is CASSLWLFGHPDQNIQYF.

This rearrangement joins TRBV5-4 to TRBJ2-1; 8 bases fit TRBD2. V lost 4 bases and J lost 12; bases outside the gene matches: 21. CDR1 is SGHNT, CDR2 YYREEE, per germline (reference sequence). The CDR3 loop spans 17 amino acids. The CDR3 DNA reads TGTGCCAGCAGCCGAGCACCGCACGACGGGAGCCGGGGGGGGCAGTTCTTC. Translation gives CASSRAPHDGSRGGQFF.

The chain uses TRBV19 and TRBJ2-1; 8 bases agree with TRBD2. This CDR3 region has 17 residues. V was clipped by 7 bases and J by 0 bases; unmatched bases: 11. Germline lookup yields CDR1 LNHDA and CDR2 SQIVND (reference sequence). This chain's CDR3 is CASTVSGGESSYNEQFF. The CDR3 bases are TGTGCCAGTACGGTGAGCGGGGGCGAAAGCTCCTACAATGAGCAGTTCTTC. Using reference TRBV19 and TRBJ2-1 for the parts outside the CDR3, the full variable domain is DGGITQSPKYLFRKEGQNVTLSCEQNLNHDAMYWYRQDPGQGLRLIYYSQIVNDFQKGDIAEGYSVSREKKESFPLTVTSAQKNPTAFYLCASTVSGGESSYNEQFFGPGTRLTVL.

This clone was seen a handful of times. This chain's CDR3 is CASSYLTGAPAALHF. Written as DNA, the CDR3 is TGTGCCAGCAGTTACCTGACAGGGGCCCCCGCGGCCCTCCACTTT. The rearrangement links TRBV6-5 to TRBJ1-6; 8 bases map to TRBD1. Germline trimming cut 2 bases from V and 14 bases from J; bases unmatched to any gene: 11. The CDR3 is 15 residues long. Germline CDR1 MNHEY, CDR2 SVGAGI.

This chain connects TRBV7-9 to TRBJ1-2; D is possibly TRBD1 (6 bases). V shed 3 bases and J shed 7 bases, with 18 bases lying between them. Germline V gene lookup returns CDR1 SEHNR and CDR2 FQNEAQ (reference sequence). The CDR3 is 15 amino acids. In DNA, the CDR3 is TGTGCCAGCAGCTTTGGGGGGGCGCTATCTTGTGGCTACACCTTC. Encoded protein: CASSFGGALSCGYTF.

The rearrangement links TRBV5-6 to TRBJ2-3, with 9 bases identical to TRBD2. Trimming at V came to 1 base and at J to 7 bases, leaving 7 bases not matched to a gene. This CDR3 spans 15 amino acids. Germline V lookup: CDR1 SGHDT, CDR2 YYEEEE. CDR3 amino acids: CASSLIAGGGNTQYF. The CDR3 coding sequence is TGTGCCAGCAGCTTGATCGCGGGAGGGGGCAATACGCAGTATTTT. Full variable domain (outside the CDR3, taken from reference TRBV5-6 and TRBJ2-3): DAGVTQSPTHLIKTRGQQVTLRCSPKSGHDTVSWYQQALGQGPQFIFQYYEEEERQRGNFPDRFSGHQFPNYSSELNVNALLLGDSALYLCASSLIAGGGNTQYFGPGTRLTVL.

The rearrangement links TRBV5-8 to TRBJ2-6; 8 bases are shared with TRBD1. V lost 4 bases and J lost 6; bases outside the gene matches: 18. Germline V CDR1 and CDR2: SGHTS, YDEGEE. The CDR3 runs to 19 residues. The CDR3 sequence: CASSQTLGQVFLTANVLTF. The CDR3 nucleotides are TGTGCCAGCAGCCAGACTTTGGGACAGGTATTTTTAACGGCCAACGTCCTGACTTTC.

The rearrangement joins TRBV6-1 to TRBJ1-1; D is unclear. V lost 4 bases, J lost 7 bases, and 16 bases lay in between. The CDR3 loop spans 14 amino acids. Germline-derived CDR1 and CDR2 are MNHNS and SASEGT. For the CDR3, the DNA is TGTGCCAGCAGTGTTATAGGGAGGCGGATTGAAGCTTTCTTT. It is translated as CASSVIGRRIEAFF.

The V and J genes are TRBV15 and TRBJ1-3; D not certain. Germline V CDR1 and CDR2: LNHNV, YYDKDF (reference sequence). The V gene lost 4 bases and the J gene lost 1 base, with 11 bases spanning the gap. The CDR3 is made up of 15 amino acids. The CDR3 loop reads CATSKDPGSGNTIYF. The CDR3 coding sequence is TGTGCCACCAGCAAAGACCCGGGTTCTGGAAACACCATATATTTT.

J is TRBJ2-7 and V is TRBV10-3; 7 nucleotides agree with TRBD2. The CDR3 runs to 16 residues. Germline CDR1 ENHRY, CDR2 SYGVKD. V lost 3 bases, J lost 5 bases, and 13 bases stayed unmatched. The CDR3, as DNA: TGTGCCATCAGTGATCGGGAGGACGGGAGCTGCGACGAGCAGTACTTC. This translates into CAISDREDGSCDEQYF.

V is TRBV6-5 and J is TRBJ1-1; D gene uncertain. CDR3 size: 13 residues. Germline V gives CDR1 MNHEY, CDR2 SVGAGI. The V end lost 4 bases, the J end lost 6 bases, and 12 bases lay between the germline ends. CDR3: CASSFGETAEAFF. CDR3 nucleotide sequence: TGTGCCAGCAGTTTCGGGGAGACGGCTGAAGCTTTCTTT.

The rearrangement uses TRBV7-9 and TRBJ2-1; D perhaps matches TRBD2 (5 bases). From germline, CDR1 is SEHNR and CDR2 FQNEAQ (reference sequence). The CDR3 consists of 15 residues. The V gene lost 5 bases and the J gene lost 4 bases, with 15 bases spanning the gap. The CDR3 nucleotides are TGTGCCAGCAGCCCCGCGAGGGCCAGTTACAATGAGCAGTTCTTC. Its translation: CASSPARASYNEQFF.

As concerns this clone: Within the sample, other DNA sequences also encode this same CDR3. V gene TRBV14 combines with J gene TRBJ2-1; weak D call: TRBD1 (6 bases). Germline V lookup: CDR1 SGHDN, CDR2 FVKESK. This CDR3 region has 18 residues. The V and J ends lost 0 bases and 5 bases respectively, with 20 bases between them. The CDR3 coding sequence is TGTGCCAGCAGCCAAGAGGGGTTGTGGACAGCGACCAACAATGAGCAGTTCTTC. Translated: CASSQEGLWTATNNEQFF.

The chain carries TRBV19 and TRBJ1-3; 7 nucleotides match TRBD1. CDR1 and CDR2 from the germline V gene are LNHDA and SQIVND (reference sequence). The CDR3 loop spans 15 amino acids. Germline trimming cut 5 bases from V and 2 bases from J; bases unmatched to any gene: 6. Here the CDR3 reads CASSPRGYPGNTIYF. The DNA for the CDR3 is TGTGCCAGTAGTCCCAGGGGGTACCCTGGAAACACCATATATTTT.